This T cell receptor (beta chain) was sequenced during a study of Graves' ophthalmopathy and Graves' hyperthyroidism. Study-wide context: Ahead of any treatment, peripheral blood was obtained at the initial diagnosis.

There are 12 residues in the CDR3. The germline V gene has CDR1 SGHTA and CDR2 FQGNSA. Trimming shortened V by 5 bases and J by 7 bases, and 11 bases separated the two germline ends. Other autoimmune diseases, uncontrolled infections, pregnancy or lactation excluded patients from enrollment. A diagnosis was made from clinical symptoms together with serum thyroxine, TRAb, thyroid ultrasound and orbital computed tomography. Using RNA transcripts, the TCR beta CDR3 regions were amplified. HTBI primers were employed in first-round RT-PCR, then a second-round multiplex PCR followed. MiXCR, run by TCRdb on the multiplex PCR reads, gives a single entry per CDR3 protein. This table holds about 640,000 distinct CDR3 sequences, about 40% found once.

This receptor was taken from an adult man with Graves' ophthalmopathy. Material for sequencing was peripheral blood. The rearrangement joins TRBV7-2 to TRBJ1-2; D remains ambiguous. The CDR3 loop is CASSPQGSGYTF. The CDR3 nucleotides are TGTGCCAGCAGCCCTCAAGGGAGTGGCTACACCTTC.